This TCR beta chain was sequenced during a study of response to subunit inactivated influenza vaccine. This clonotype was observed a few times. Its antigen is not identified. Via MiXCR, TCRdb re-called the RT-PCR reads, giving one row per CDR3 protein. Of about 780,000 distinct CDR3 sequences listed, about 18% are singletons. The study, taken as a whole, reports: Seasonal influenza vaccination, on each occasion, was suggested by the authors to recruit few new T cells.

This TCR was recovered from a man aged 45 to 65 who received an inactivated influenza vaccine. The sequences come from PBMCs from blood, collected 4 to 6 days after vaccination.

The CDR3 DNA reads TGCAGTGCTCAAAAGGACAGCTTTCTTAACTATGGCTACACCTTC. Translation gives CSAQKDSFLNYGYTF. The chain is built from TRBV20-1 and TRBJ1-2; TRBD1 is a possible D gene (6 bases). Germline values: CDR1 DFQATT, CDR2 SNEGSKA (reference sequence). V was pared by 5 bases and J by 1 base, with 17 bases between. The CDR3 is made up of 15 amino acids.